The rows below give T cell receptor beta chains drawn from one sample of a study of blood T cell repertoires in COVID-19. Clones were read by immunoSEQ multiplex PCR, and TCRdb kept only the in-frame ones, dropping some. The sample includes about 150,000 clones, about 86% of them seen just once. Sequencing was done on a sample of PBMCs or T cells enriched from blood (not recorded which). These receptors were obtained from a man between 45 and 60 years old who had recovered from COVID-19. Both conserved end residues are part of each CDR3. D genes are given only for firm matches. Size is stated for part of the rows, as once, few or many counts, or as a class when the clone is expanded.

size	D	V	J	CDR3	DNA
once	TRBD1	TRBV3-1/TRBV3-2	TRBJ2-1	CASSLCRSGTGCWQFF	TGTGCCAGCAGCCTTTGCCGATCCGGGACAGGGTGTTGGCAGTTCTTC
NA	TRBD1	TRBV6-5	TRBJ1-2	CASSYSDRDYGYTF	TGTGCCAGCAGTTATTCGGACAGGGACTATGGCTACACCTTC
NA	TRBD1	TRBV5-1	TRBJ1-2	CASSLARPGTGGHGYTF	TGCGCCAGCAGCTTGGCCCGTCCCGGGACAGGGGGACATGGCTACACCTTC
NA	TRBD1	TRBV19	TRBJ2-3	CASSDRGGSTDTQYF	TGTGCCAGTAGTGACAGGGGTGGGTCCACAGATACGCAGTATTTT
NA	TRBD1	TRBV11-3	TRBJ2-2	CASSRQGANTGELFF	TGTGCCAGCAGCCGACAGGGGGCAAACACCGGGGAGCTGTTTTTT
NA	NA	TRBV27	TRBJ1-2	CASSDYSWGYTF	TGTGCCAGCAGCGACTACAGTTGGGGCTACACCTTC
once	TRBD2	TRBV28	TRBJ2-3	CASSLFGLAGSDTQYF	TGTGCCAGCAGTTTGTTCGGACTAGCGGGGTCGGATACGCAGTATTTT
NA	NA	TRBV7-3	TRBJ1-1	CASKSAAGNTEAFF	TGTGCCAGCAAATCGGCAGCAGGGAACACTGAAGCTTTCTTT
NA	TRBD1	TRBV3-1/TRBV3-2	TRBJ1-6	CASSVGQGFNSPLHF	TGTGCCAGCAGCGTGGGACAGGGATTCAATTCACCCCTCCACTTT
NA	NA	TRBV9	TRBJ2-5	CASSVVGSGQETQYF	TGTGCCAGCAGCGTAGTAGGTAGCGGCCAAGAGACCCAGTACTTC
NA	TRBD1	TRBV6-5	TRBJ1-4	CASSKDRAMEKLFF	TGTGCCAGCAGCAAAGACAGGGCAATGGAAAAACTGTTTTTT
NA	NA	TRBV7-2	TRBJ1-5	CASSLEGETGYQPQHF	TGTGCCAGCAGCTTAGAAGGGGAGACAGGTTATCAGCCCCAGCATTTT
NA	NA	TRBV6-5	TRBJ1-6	CASRQDLNSPLHF	TGTGCCAGCCGACAGGACCTAAATTCACCCCTCCACTTT
NA	TRBD2	TRBV10-3	TRBJ2-3	CASRTSGGGNTQYF	TGTGCCAGCCGGACTAGCGGGGGGGGGAATACGCAGTATTTT
NA	TRBD2	TRBV11-2	TRBJ2-5	CASSPRGGLGETQYF	TGTGCCAGCAGCCCGCGGGGGGGCCTGGGAGAGACCCAGTACTTC
NA	TRBD2	TRBV19	TRBJ2-1	CASSIAGGFYNEQFF	TGTGCCAGTAGTATCGCGGGGGGGTTTTACAATGAGCAGTTCTTC
NA	NA	TRBV4-3	TRBJ1-1	CASSQSTGMAMNTEAFF	TGCGCCAGCAGCCAATCCACAGGGATGGCAATGAACACTGAAGCTTTCTTT
NA	NA	TRBV12-3/TRBV12-4	TRBJ1-5	CASSFRKDQPQHF	TGTGCCAGCAGTTTCAGGAAGGATCAGCCCCAGCATTTT
NA	NA	TRBV25-1	TRBJ1-5	CASSEGTHHQPQHF	TGTGCCAGCAGTGAAGGGACTCACCATCAGCCCCAGCATTTT
many	NA	TRBV19	TRBJ1-6	CASSMEGRSSPLHF	TGTGCCAGTAGTATGGAGGGGAGGAGTTCACCCCTCCACTTT
NA	TRBD1	TRBV5-1	TRBJ1-2	CASSRDSQTNYGYTF	TGCGCCAGCAGCAGGGACAGCCAAACTAACTATGGCTACACCTTC
NA	TRBD1	TRBV5-5	TRBJ1-1	CASSPGQGLNTEAFF	TGTGCCAGCAGCCCTGGACAGGGGCTGAACACTGAAGCTTTCTTT
NA	TRBD1	TRBV5-8	TRBJ2-1	CASSLALTGSHNEQFF	TGTGCCAGCAGCTTGGCATTGACAGGGTCACACAATGAGCAGTTCTTC
NA	NA	TRBV9	TRBJ2-6	CASSARGGPGANVLTF	TGTGCCAGCAGCGCTCGAGGAGGCCCTGGGGCCAACGTCCTGACTTTC
NA	TRBD1	TRBV30	TRBJ2-7	CAWNSGTGAYEQYF	TGTGCCTGGAACTCCGGGACAGGGGCCTACGAGCAGTACTTC
NA	NA	TRBV5-4	TRBJ1-3	CASSRFGANSGNTIYF	TGTGCCAGCAGCCGGTTTGGGGCGAACTCTGGAAACACCATATATTTT
NA	TRBD2	TRBV6-2/TRBV6-3	TRBJ2-5	CASSKTSGGPQETQYF	TGTGCCAGCAGCAAGACTAGCGGGGGGCCCCAAGAGACCCAGTACTTC
NA	NA	TRBV19	TRBJ2-1	CASSRRPGANNEQFF	TGTGCCAGTAGCCGCCGCCCAGGGGCGAACAATGAGCAGTTCTTC
NA	NA	TRBV6-4	TRBJ2-3	CASSDSGGATDTQYF	TGTGCCAGCAGTGACTCGGGGGGGGCCACAGATACGCAGTATTTT
NA	TRBD1	TRBV7-8	TRBJ1-6	CASSFKLGQVGSPLHF	TGTGCCAGCAGCTTCAAACTGGGACAGGTTGGTTCACCCCTCCACTTT
few	NA	TRBV29-1	TRBJ2-2	CSVSRDIRTGELFF	TGCAGCGTGTCCCGGGACATACGAACCGGGGAGCTGTTTTTT
NA	NA	TRBV10-2	TRBJ1-2	CASSERLKGNYGYTF	TGCGCCAGCAGTGAGAGGTTAAAGGGGAACTATGGCTACACCTTC
few	TRBD1	TRBV4-1	TRBJ1-2	CASSQFTDRAYGYTF	TGCGCCAGCAGCCAATTCACGGACAGGGCCTATGGCTACACCTTC
NA	NA	TRBV7-2	TRBJ1-2	CASSLDRPRRDNYGYTF	TGTGCCAGCAGCTTAGACCGTCCTAGGAGGGATAACTATGGCTACACCTTC
once	TRBD1	TRBV2	TRBJ1-6	CAGQGAFNNSPLHF	TGTGCCGGACAGGGGGCTTTCAATAATTCACCCCTCCACTTT
NA	TRBD1	TRBV27	TRBJ1-2	CASSLGQGGTTGYTF	TGTGCCAGCAGCTTGGGACAGGGGGGTACCACGGGCTACACCTTC
few	NA	TRBV7-8	TRBJ1-2	CASSLARGAGEGLGYTF	TGTGCCAGCAGCTTAGCGCGGGGAGCGGGTGAGGGGTTAGGCTACACCTTC
NA	NA	TRBV19	TRBJ2-2	CASSMRAMNTGELFF	TGTGCCAGTAGTATGAGGGCTATGAACACCGGGGAGCTGTTTTTT
once	NA	TRBV12-3/TRBV12-4	TRBJ1-1	CASRYMNTEAFF	TGTGCCAGCAGATACATGAACACTGAAGCTTTCTTT
once	TRBD1	TRBV7-2	TRBJ1-6	CASSFRGQGSSPLHF	TGTGCCAGCAGCTTTCGCGGACAGGGCAGTTCACCCCTCCACTTT
few	NA	TRBV11-2	TRBJ1-2	CASSLEPSGWYGYTF	TGTGCCAGCAGCTTAGAACCCTCCGGGTGGTATGGCTACACCTTC
NA	TRBD1	TRBV19	TRBJ1-4	CASSGTAATNEKLFF	TGTGCCAGTAGTGGGACAGCCGCAACTAATGAAAAACTGTTTTTT
NA	TRBD2	TRBV7-9	TRBJ2-7	CASSPGLAGGSSYEQYF	TGTGCCAGCAGCCCGGGACTAGCGGGGGGAAGCTCCTACGAGCAGTACTTC
once	NA	TRBV30	TRBJ1-5	CAWSRDSNQPQHF	TGTGCCTGGAGCAGGGATAGCAATCAGCCCCAGCATTTT